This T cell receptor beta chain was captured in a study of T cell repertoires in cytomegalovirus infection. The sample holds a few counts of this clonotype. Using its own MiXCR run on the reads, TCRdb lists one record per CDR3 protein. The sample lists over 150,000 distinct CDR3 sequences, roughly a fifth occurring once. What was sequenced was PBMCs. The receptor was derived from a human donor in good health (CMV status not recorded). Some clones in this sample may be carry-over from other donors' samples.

The CDR3 coding sequence is TGTGCCAGCAGGCCAGGGGAAAATGAAAAACTGTTTTTT. Its translation is CASRPGENEKLFF. This chain connects TRBV2 to TRBJ1-4; a weak D match, TRBD1 (6 bases). Between the trimmed V and J ends, which lost 6 bases and 5 bases, there was a span of 10 bases. The germline gives CDR1 SNHLY, CDR2 FYNNEI. This CDR3 has 13 residues.